The rows below give T cell receptor beta chains drawn from one sample of a study of blood T cells in healthy people across ages. TCRdb passed the 5' RACE reads through MiXCR, listing each CDR3 protein once. The profile shows approximately 780,000 distinct CDR3 sequences, roughly 25% of them singletons. These sequences were also reported in another study, on T cells of mothers and their children.

Material for sequencing was blood. The receptor set was obtained from a boy aged 5-17 years in good health. Both conserved end residues are part of each CDR3. Fields, in order: CDR3 protein, CDR3 DNA, V gene, clone size, D gene, J gene. A D gene is named only where the DNA matches it firmly. Part of the rows lack a size; the others show once, few, many or a class for expanded clones.

CASSRTTGDEKLFF,TGTGCCAGCAGCCGAACCACAGGGGATGAAAAACTGTTTTTT,TRBV7-9,few,TRBD1,TRBJ1-4
CATWGQGVAYEQYF,TGTGCCACGTGGGGACAGGGGGTCGCCTACGAGCAGTACTTC,TRBV10-3,few,TRBD1,TRBJ2-7
CASSLGGQGGGYTF,TGTGCCAGCAGTTTAGGGGGACAGGGGGGCGGCTACACCTTC,TRBV28,many,TRBD1,TRBJ1-2
CASSVTGASSYEQYF,TGTGCCAGCAGCGTAACAGGGGCTAGCTCCTACGAGCAGTACTTC,TRBV6-1,few,TRBD1,TRBJ2-7
CASSLGNRGANEKLFF,TGTGCCAGCAGCTTAGGGAACAGGGGAGCTAATGAAAAACTGTTTTTT,TRBV7-9,few,TRBD1,TRBJ1-4
CAWADREYTEAFF,TGTGCCTGGGCGGACAGGGAATACACTGAAGCTTTCTTT,TRBV30,.,TRBD1,TRBJ1-1
CASTQVPGGETQYF,TGTGCCAGCACCCAGGTCCCGGGTGGGGAGACCCAGTACTTC,TRBV28,few,.,TRBJ2-5
CASSLGLAGGFWYTQYF,TGTGCCAGCAGCTTAGGACTAGCGGGGGGCTTTTGGTATACGCAGTATTTT,TRBV11-2,few,TRBD2,TRBJ2-3
CSAGARLAGYTGELFF,TGCAGTGCTGGAGCCCGGCTAGCGGGCTACACCGGGGAGCTGTTTTTT,TRBV20-1,.,TRBD2,TRBJ2-2
CASSYNRDRASQAFF,TGTGCCAGCAGCTACAACCGGGACAGGGCATCCCAAGCTTTCTTT,TRBV7-9,once,TRBD1,TRBJ1-1
CASSWTGINEQYF,TGTGCCAGCAGTTGGACAGGGATCAACGAGCAGTACTTC,TRBV6-1,.,TRBD1,TRBJ2-7
CASSPRRDRKGITDANTGELFF,TGTGCCAGCAGCCCGAGGAGGGACAGAAAAGGGATAACTGATGCGAACACCGGGGAGCTGTTTTTT,TRBV11-1,few,.,TRBJ2-2
CASSFGWRGTDTQYF,TGTGCCAGCAGTTTCGGCTGGAGAGGCACAGATACGCAGTATTTT,TRBV27,.,.,TRBJ2-3
CSVVEVGETQYF,TGCAGCGTTGTGGAGGTGGGGGAGACCCAGTACTTC,TRBV29-1,.,.,TRBJ2-5
CAWIRVGADTQYF,TGTGCCTGGATCCGGGTAGGGGCAGATACGCAGTATTTT,TRBV30,.,.,TRBJ2-3
CATSRTGKETQYF,TGTGCCACCAGTCGGACAGGGAAGGAGACCCAGTACTTC,TRBV15,few,TRBD1,TRBJ2-5
CSARRGYGLGGTNEKLFF,TGCAGTGCTAGGAGGGGGTACGGCCTCGGGGGCACTAATGAAAAACTGTTTTTT,TRBV20-1,.,.,TRBJ1-4
CASRPTGGVTSTDTQYF,TGCGCCAGCAGACCGACGGGTGGGGTGACTAGCACAGATACGCAGTATTTT,TRBV5-1,.,.,TRBJ2-3
CASSLSVGQGANEQYF,TGTGCCAGCAGTTTAAGTGTAGGACAGGGGGCCAACGAGCAGTACTTC,TRBV12-3/TRBV12-4,few,TRBD1,TRBJ2-7
CASSPAPHNEQFF,TGTGCCAGCAGCCCGGCCCCTCACAATGAGCAGTTCTTC,TRBV3-1,.,.,TRBJ2-1
CASSLARGQGGYTF,TGTGCCAGCAGCTTGGCGAGGGGGCAGGGTGGCTACACCTTC,TRBV5-5,few,TRBD1,TRBJ1-2
CASHLGGDEQFF,TGTGCCAGCCATCTAGGGGGCGACGAGCAGTTCTTC,TRBV28,.,TRBD1,TRBJ2-1
CASSADSGNTIYF,TGTGCCAGCAGTGCCGACTCTGGAAACACCATATATTTT,TRBV2,.,.,TRBJ1-3
CSVEDGVIAFF,TGCAGCGTTGAGGACGGGGTAATCGCTTTCTTT,TRBV29-1,.,.,TRBJ1-1
CASSPEGNNYGYTF,TGTGCCAGCAGCCCTGAAGGGAACAACTATGGCTACACCTTC,TRBV9,few,.,TRBJ1-2
CASSQGRVGVRQFF,TGTGCCAGCAGCCAAGGACGGGTCGGGGTAAGGCAGTTCTTC,TRBV14,few,.,TRBJ2-1
CASSYSPSRGNQPQHF,TGTGCCAGCAGTTACTCACCTAGCCGGGGCAATCAGCCCCAGCATTTT,TRBV6-6,few,.,TRBJ1-5
CSVGTRDSLRSGYTF,TGCAGCGTTGGAACCCGGGACAGCTTACGATCCGGGTACACCTTC,TRBV29-1,few,TRBD1,TRBJ1-2
CASSTLIRDRVKNIQYF,TGTGCCAGCAGTACTCTTATCCGGGACAGGGTCAAAAACATTCAGTACTTC,TRBV27,few,TRBD1,TRBJ2-4
CASSPPGLREKLFF,TGTGCCAGCAGTCCTCCCGGACTTCGAGAAAAACTGTTTTTT,TRBV27,many,.,TRBJ1-4
CASSQVQGTGELFF,TGTGCCAGCAGCCAAGTGCAGGGGACCGGGGAGCTGTTTTTT,TRBV14,once,.,TRBJ2-2
CASRRRASGGKGETQYF,TGTGCCAGCAGACGTAGGGCTAGCGGTGGGAAAGGGGAGACCCAGTACTTC,TRBV11-2,few,TRBD2,TRBJ2-5
CATLLVPNTGELFF,TGTGCCACCCTCCTTGTCCCTAACACCGGGGAGCTGTTTTTT,TRBV6-1,many,.,TRBJ2-2
CASSWTGGNEKLFF,TGTGCCAGCAGCTGGACAGGGGGCAATGAAAAACTGTTTTTT,TRBV5-5,.,TRBD1,TRBJ1-4
CASSRQTDYSWDTQYF,TGTGCCAGTAGTCGTCAGACGGACTACTCTTGGGATACGCAGTATTTT,TRBV19,few,.,TRBJ2-3
CANSLAASGGPFLSREQFF,TGTGCCAACAGCTTGGCAGCTAGCGGGGGCCCCTTTTTATCCCGGGAGCAGTTCTTC,TRBV5-5,.,TRBD2,TRBJ2-1
CASSPDPTDTRYF,TGTGCCAGCAGCCCGGACCCCACAGATACGCGGTATTTT,TRBV7-6,few,.,TRBJ2-3
CASSQDLWDNSGNTIYF,TGCGCCAGCAGCCAAGATCTCTGGGACAACTCTGGAAACACCATATATTTT,TRBV4-1,.,.,TRBJ1-3
CAWKKGDRIFYGELFF,TGTGCCTGGAAAAAGGGGGACAGGATATTTTACGGGGAGCTGTTTTTT,TRBV30,few,TRBD1,TRBJ2-2
CASSTKENIQYF,TGTGCCAGCAGCACGAAGGAAAACATTCAGTACTTC,TRBV5-4,.,.,TRBJ2-4
CASSWGKGLAGYLFF,TGTGCCAGCAGTTGGGGGAAGGGACTAGCGGGGTATCTGTTCTTC,TRBV6-5,.,TRBD2,TRBJ2-1
CASSTASGGPNEQFF,TGTGCCAGCAGCACTGCTAGCGGGGGGCCCAATGAGCAGTTCTTC,TRBV7-6,.,TRBD2,TRBJ2-1
CASSQDFGYNEQFF,TGTGCCAGCAGCCAAGATTTTGGTTACAATGAGCAGTTCTTC,TRBV4-1,.,.,TRBJ2-1
CASSLEPGTKAFF,TGTGCCAGCAGCCTAGAACCCGGGACAAAAGCTTTCTTT,TRBV12-3/TRBV12-4,few,.,TRBJ1-1
CASSIVLLDGRIRGNQPQHF,TGTGCCAGTAGTATAGTTCTGCTGGACGGAAGGATTAGGGGCAATCAGCCCCAGCATTTT,TRBV19,once,.,TRBJ1-5